This entry features one T cell receptor beta chain sequence. This specimen comes from a study of blood T cell repertoires in COVID-19. Study background: Samples taken during acute and convalescent COVID-19 were collected in the United States, Italy and Spain.

Authors' processing steps: Estimated nucleated cell counts came from reference gene primer amplification. Clones were sequenced by immunoSEQ multiplex PCR, and TCRdb holds only the in-frame ones, with some missing. V and J calls and clone size are as listed in that table; D and trimming were resolved from the DNA. This sample has about 140,000 clones, with approximately 88% found just once. Up to 2 weeks before entering the study, exposed participants had met a COVID-19 case. Sample: PBMCs or T cells enriched from blood (not recorded which). The origin of this receptor is a man aged 70 or older who had been exposed to COVID-19.

The CDR3 spells CASSEQDNYGYTF. CDR3 in DNA: TGTGCCAGCAGTGAACAGGATAACTATGGCTACACCTTC. V is TRBV6-1 and J is TRBJ1-2; the D is unclear. The CDR3 consists of 13 residues. Trimming stripped 2 bases from V and 1 base from J, with 5 bases between. The germline V gene encodes CDR1 MNHNS and CDR2 SASEGT.